Listed below are T cell receptor beta chains from one sample, sequenced in a study of identical twins. One entry per CDR3 protein results from TCRdb running MiXCR on the 5' RACE reads. The sample holds about 660,000 distinct CDR3 sequences, 8.5% to 9.5% seen once. These data also featured in a second study, about yellow fever vaccine responses in identical twins.

Sequenced sample: PBMCs. All receptors come from a woman under 30 in good health. The conserved cysteine and the conserved F or W are not part of the CDR3 here. Each record gives: V gene, J gene, CDR3 protein.

TRBV11-2	TRBJ2-7	ASSLLLRLAGEPYEQY
TRBV11-2	TRBJ2-2	ASSLNRGYNTGELF
TRBV7-9	TRBJ2-2	ASSPEGTRTGELF
TRBV12-3/TRBV12-4	TRBJ2-2	ASKKQGQGGTGELF
TRBV7-2	TRBJ2-5	ASSLVSGGAPGETQY
TRBV11-1	TRBJ2-1	ASSSTLNLGAGYNEQF
TRBV12-3/TRBV12-4	TRBJ2-1	ANAPSGRAGEQF
TRBV6-1	TRBJ1-5	ASSNRGVGNQPQH
TRBV11-3	TRBJ2-1	ASSSLAGNNEQF
TRBV5-5	TRBJ2-7	ASSFSSGGIYEQY
TRBV9	TRBJ2-4	ASSATGVSKNIQY
TRBV6-2/TRBV6-3	TRBJ2-1	ASKDYSYNEQF
TRBV12-3/TRBV12-4	TRBJ1-1	ASRLGGFNRNTEAF
TRBV27	TRBJ2-3	ASRGLGADTQY
TRBV6-1	TRBJ2-3	ASRTRTSGKHTQY
TRBV12-3/TRBV12-4	TRBJ2-7	ASSTGYYEQY
TRBV7-2	TRBJ2-2	ASSSSSRGTGELF
TRBV20-1	TRBJ2-1	SARDPPLQVSSYNEQF
TRBV4-2	TRBJ2-1	ASSQEYVNEQF
TRBV7-8	TRBJ2-7	ASSSRYYEQY
TRBV20-1	TRBJ2-1	SAPVIRNEQF
TRBV7-2	TRBJ1-5	ASSLVGGNSNQPQH
TRBV12-3/TRBV12-4	TRBJ2-7	ASSPRTSSSYEQY